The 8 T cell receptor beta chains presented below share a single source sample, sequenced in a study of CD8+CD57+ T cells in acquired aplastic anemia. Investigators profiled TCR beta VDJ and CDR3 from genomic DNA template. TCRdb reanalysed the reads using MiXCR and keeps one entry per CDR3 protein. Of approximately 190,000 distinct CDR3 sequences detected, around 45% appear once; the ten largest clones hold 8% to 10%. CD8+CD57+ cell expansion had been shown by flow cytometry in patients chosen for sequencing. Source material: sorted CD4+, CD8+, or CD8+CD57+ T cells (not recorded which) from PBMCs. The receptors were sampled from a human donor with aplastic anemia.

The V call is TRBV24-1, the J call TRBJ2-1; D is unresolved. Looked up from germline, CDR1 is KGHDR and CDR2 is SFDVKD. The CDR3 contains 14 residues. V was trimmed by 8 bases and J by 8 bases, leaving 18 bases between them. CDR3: CATTPGLGGYEQFF. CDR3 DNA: TGTGCCACCACTCCTGGGCTCGGCGGCTATGAGCAGTTCTTC.

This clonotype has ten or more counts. The CDR3 loop reads CASSGRTFSGNTIYF. CDR3 coding DNA: TGTGCCAGCAGTGGCAGGACCTTCTCTGGAAACACCATATATTTT. The V gene is TRBV12-3 or TRBV12-4, the J gene TRBJ1-3, with D uncertain. This CDR3 is 15 amino acids long. V was trimmed by 5 bases and J by 0 bases, leaving 11 bases between them.

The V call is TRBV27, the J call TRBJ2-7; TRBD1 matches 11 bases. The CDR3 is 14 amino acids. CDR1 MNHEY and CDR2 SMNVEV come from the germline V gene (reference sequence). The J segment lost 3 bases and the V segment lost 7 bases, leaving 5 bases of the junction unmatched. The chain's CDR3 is CASTGGTGGYEQYF. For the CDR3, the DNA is TGTGCCAGCACCGGTGGGACAGGGGGCTACGAGCAGTACTTC.

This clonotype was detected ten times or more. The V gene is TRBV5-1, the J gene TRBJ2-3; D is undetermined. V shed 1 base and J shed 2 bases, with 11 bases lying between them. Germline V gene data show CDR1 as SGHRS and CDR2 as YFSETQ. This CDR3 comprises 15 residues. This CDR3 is CASSLHDKVTDTQYF. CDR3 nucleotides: TGCGCCAGCAGCTTGCACGACAAGGTCACAGATACGCAGTATTTT.

CDR3 in amino acids: CASKDDSRSTSAFF. The CDR3 coding sequence is TGTGCCAGCAAGGACGACAGCCGGAGTACATCAGCTTTCTTT. This rearrangement joins TRBV6-2 or TRBV6-3 to TRBJ1-1; a possible D gene is TRBD1 (5 bases). CDR3 length: 14 amino acids. Trimming took 7 bases from V and 10 from J, leaving 22 bases between them. Germline V lookup: CDR1 MNHEY, CDR2 SVGEGT.

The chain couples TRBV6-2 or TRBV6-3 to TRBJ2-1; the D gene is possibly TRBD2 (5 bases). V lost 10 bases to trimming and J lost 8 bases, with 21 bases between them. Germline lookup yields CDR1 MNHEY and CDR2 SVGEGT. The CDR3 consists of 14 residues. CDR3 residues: CAISGWAVVDEQFF. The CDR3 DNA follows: TGTGCCATCTCGGGGTGGGCCGTTGTCGATGAGCAGTTCTTC.

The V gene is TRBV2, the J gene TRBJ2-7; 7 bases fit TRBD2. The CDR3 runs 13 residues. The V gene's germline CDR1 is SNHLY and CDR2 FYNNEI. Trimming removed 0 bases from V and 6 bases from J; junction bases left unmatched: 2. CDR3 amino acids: CASSEAGGGEQYF. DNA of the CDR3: TGTGCCAGCAGTGAAGCGGGGGGGGGCGAGCAGTACTTC.

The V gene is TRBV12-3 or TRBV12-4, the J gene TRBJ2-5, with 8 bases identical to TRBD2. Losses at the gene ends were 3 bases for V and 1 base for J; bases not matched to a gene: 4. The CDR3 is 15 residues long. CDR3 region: CASSLSGRSQETQYF. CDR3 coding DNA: TGTGCCAGCAGTTTGAGCGGGAGAAGCCAAGAGACCCAGTACTTC.